Each of the 15 T cell receptor beta chains below was sequenced from the same sample in a study of shared clonotypes between healthy human individuals. Method: immunoSEQ multiplex PCR; TCRdb's copy keeps in-frame clones and lacks some. The data contain about 490,000 clones, 76% of them singletons. Input material: PBMCs. These receptors all come from a woman aged 40 to 50 in good health. Some clones in this sample may be carry-over from other donors' samples.

This chain connects TRBV28 to TRBJ2-2; TRBD1 matches 11 bases. Germline V gene sequence: CDR1 MDHEN, CDR2 SYDVKM. The V and J ends lost 9 bases and 5 bases, in that order; junction bases with no gene match: 11. The CDR3 is 16 amino acids. This chain's CDR3 is CASLGTGGARTGELFF. CDR3 bases: TGTGCCAGTCTCGGGACAGGGGGGGCCAGAACCGGGGAGCTGTTTTTT.

The chain is built from TRBV7-9 and TRBJ2-1, with D unclear. V lost 5 bases, J lost 0 bases, and 11 bases lay in between. There are 15 residues in the CDR3. Germline V CDR1 and CDR2: SEHNR, FQNEAQ (reference sequence). CDR3 nucleotides: TGTGCCAGCAGCCCCCGAAACAGCTCCTACAATGAGCAGTTCTTC. Residues: CASSPRNSSYNEQFF.

The V gene is TRBV14, the J gene TRBJ1-5; 10 bases fit TRBD1. The CDR3 is 13 residues long. Germline-derived CDR1 and CDR2 are SGHDN and FVKESK. Trimming took 3 bases from V and 7 from J; bases not matched to a gene: 0. The CDR3 protein is CASSQGQGQPQHF. The CDR3 DNA is TGTGCCAGCAGCCAGGGACAGGGGCAGCCCCAGCATTTT.

The genes are TRBV4-1 and TRBJ2-7; 7 nucleotides match TRBD2. The trim removed 3 bases at V and 3 bases at J, leaving 8 bases unmatched. Germline CDR1 reads MGHRA; CDR2 reads YSYEKL. CDR3 length: 15 amino acids. Here the CDR3 DNA reads TGCGCCAGCAGCCATGGAGGGAGGGGCGACTACGAGCAGTACTTC. Amino acid sequence: CASSHGGRGDYEQYF.

The chain is built from TRBV15 and TRBJ2-3; perhaps TRBD2 as D (6 bases). Germline CDR1 LNHNV, CDR2 YYDKDF (reference sequence). CDR3 length: 15 residues. V gave up 0 bases and J gave up 7 bases, with 14 bases separating them. Here the CDR3 reads CATSRDIVGGNTQYF. The CDR3 region has the DNA TGTGCCACCAGCAGAGACATTGTGGGAGGAAATACGCAGTATTTT.

V and J are TRBV29-1 and TRBJ2-1; D not certain. Germline CDR1 and CDR2: SQVTM and ANQGSEA. The CDR3 runs 11 residues. The V end was cut by 3 bases, the J end by 5 bases, with 5 bases between. The CDR3 loop reads CSVEGNNEQFF. The CDR3 DNA follows: TGCAGCGTTGAGGGTAACAATGAGCAGTTCTTC.

The CDR3 bases are TGTGCCAGCAGCTTGGACCTAGGTGAGCAGTTCTTC. Its protein product is CASSLDLGEQFF. The chain uses TRBV5-4 and TRBJ2-1; D unresolved. This CDR3 contains 12 residues. From germline, CDR1 is SGHNT and CDR2 YYREEE (reference sequence). V lost 0 bases to trimming and J lost 9 bases, with 7 bases between them.

This sequence joins TRBV29-1 and TRBJ1-2; D remains unclear. Germline CDR1 SQVTM, CDR2 ANQGSEA. Trimming shortened V by 0 bases and J by 4 bases, and 12 bases separated the two germline ends. The CDR3 is 14 amino acids. The CDR3 DNA sequence: TGCAGCGTTGAAGATCTCGGGCAGCTCTATGGCTACACCTTC. It specifies CSVEDLGQLYGYTF.

Comment on this clone: The junction and the germline gene differ at one end; a read error may be behind it. This specimen includes other DNA sequences encoding the same CDR3. V gene TRBV5-5 combines with J gene TRBJ2-5, with TRBD1 identical over 8 bases. Germline V gene data show CDR1 as SGHKS and CDR2 as YYEKEE (reference sequence). This CDR3 has 16 amino acids. CDR3 coding DNA: TGCGCCAGCAGCCAAGAAGCCGGGACAGGCGGTGAGACCCAGTACTTC. This codes for CASSQEAGTGGETQYF.

The V and J genes are TRBV10-3 and TRBJ2-1; D gene unclear. Germline assignment: CDR1 ENHRY and CDR2 SYGVKD. The CDR3 has 15 amino acids. The V gene lost 3 bases and the J gene lost 0 bases, with 9 bases spanning the gap. Written as DNA, the CDR3 is TGTGCCATCAGTGAAGCTGACTCCTCCTACAATGAGCAGTTCTTC. Protein sequence: CAISEADSSYNEQFF.

About this clone itself: A far larger clone is off by one base, so a read error is likely. The V gene is TRBV2, the J gene TRBJ1-3; D is unclear. The CDR3 has 14 residues. Germline V gene lookup returns CDR1 SNHLY and CDR2 FYNNEI. The CDR3 nucleotides read TGTGCCGGCAGTGTCGGAGGGCCTGGAAACACCATATATTTT. This gives the protein CAGSVGGPGNTIYF.

The chain is built from TRBV7-9 and TRBJ2-7; 8 nucleotides agree with TRBD1. The CDR3 is 15 amino acids. V lost 1 base and J lost 5; bases outside the gene matches: 7. Germline-derived CDR1 and CDR2 are SEHNR and FQNEAQ (reference sequence). The CDR3 DNA reads TGTGCCAGCAGCTTAGGGGACAGGCTACTCCACGAGCAGTACTTC. Its translation is CASSLGDRLLHEQYF.

The V gene is TRBV5-1, the J gene TRBJ1-4, with a weak D call TRBD1 (5 bases). Trimming took 5 bases from V and 1 from J, leaving 6 bases between them. The CDR3 consists of 13 residues. Germline CDR1 is SGHRS and CDR2 is YFSETQ. In DNA form, the CDR3 reads TGCGCCAGCAGGACAGAAACTAATGAAAAACTGTTTTTT. Its protein is CASRTETNEKLFF. The full variable domain, completed using reference TRBV5-1 and TRBJ1-4, is KAGVTQTPRYLIKTRGQQVTLSCSPISGHRSVSWYQQTPGQGLQFLFEYFSETQRNKGNFPGRFSGRQFSNSRSEMNVSTLELGDSALYLCASRTETNEKLFFGSGTQLSVL.

Comments on this clone: At one of its ends the junction is not consistent with the germline gene, which may arise from a read error. The rearrangement links TRBV7-7 to TRBJ1-2; 8 bases line up with TRBD1. This CDR3 is built from 14 residues. From germline, CDR1 is SSHAT and CDR2 FNYEAQ (reference sequence). The CDR3 reads CASSFGTGSYGYTF. For the CDR3, the DNA is TGTGCTAGCAGCTTTGGGACAGGCTCATATGGCTACACCTTC.

The rearrangement joins TRBV28 to TRBJ1-1; D may be TRBD1 (6 bases). Germline CDR1 is MDHEN and CDR2 is SYDVKM. The V end was cut by 3 bases, the J end by 4 bases, with 12 bases between. The CDR3 contains 14 residues. The CDR3 DNA reads TGTGCCAGCAGTTTTGGGGGGGCGCGCACTGAAGCTTTCTTT. As protein: CASSFGGARTEAFF.